One T cell receptor (beta chain) is described in this entry. No cognate antigen has been identified for it. No base-level quality is on record; no much larger clone is a single base apart. Libraries were made using the immunoSEQ multiplex PCR assay. The paper's data handling went like this. To diagnose cytomegalovirus status from the catalog of TCR beta chain sequences, a statistical classification framework was built. TCRdb stores this immuneACCESS table with in-frame sequences only. Part of the clones is absent; in the studies checked, under half of the shortfall reflects unresolved V genes, and no reason is known for the rest. V and J calls and clone size follow that table, whereas D and trimming were derived from the DNA. This sample has about 150,000 clones in its table, and about 88% of those were observed once. The ten biggest clones cover around 24% of the sample. Donors formed part of the validation cohort, which comprised over a hundred subjects and was distinct from the first cohort of 550 to 850 subjects.

This sample stems from a study of cytomegalovirus exposure and HLA in healthy donors (dated by TCRdb to 2016 to 2017). With regard to the full study: According to a later analysis, the roughly 120 validation repertoires were produced on the same platform as the approximately 610 repertoires of the first cohort. The study was designed to test whether signatures of past pathogen exposure could be identified by cataloging public T cell receptors. High-throughput TCR immunosequencing, statistical association of individual TCRs with disease status, and machine learning were combined to predict cytomegalovirus infection status. Along with the roughly 670-subject first cohort, a separate validation cohort of more than 90 different subjects was used.

The investigation overall reported the following: It was suggested by the authors that the approach could potentially be generalized to other disease states and immunological phenotypes. A later analysis lacked HLA typing for the validation cohort, so it scored co-occurrence in that cohort across all 110 or so repertoires. In vitro tests confirmed that a few of the cytomegalovirus-associated TCR beta chains recognize cytomegalovirus antigens. While some public TCRs were present in many individuals, most TCR sequences turned up only very rarely across donors. The classifier was reported to diagnose cytomegalovirus status with high specificity and sensitivity in both the original cohort and the validation cohort. Subsequent analysis determined that TCRs grouped into clusters in the first cohort also showed a tendency toward co-occurrence across the approximately 120 validation repertoires, and approximately 93% of cluster scores exceeded 0. A total of about 180 TCR beta chains were listed by the study as associated with cytomegalovirus.

This clonotype was obtained from a man younger than 35 in good health and CMV-seropositive. Sequenced: PBMCs.

In nucleotides, the sequence is TGTGCCAGCAGCGTAAGTACAGCGGAGAGACAAGAGACCCAGTACTTC. Translation gives CASSVSTAERQETQYF. The chain is made from TRBV9 and TRBJ2-5, with TRBD2 as a weak D call on 5 bases. The germline V gene encodes CDR1 SGDLS and CDR2 YYNGEE. Measured from the cysteine to the phenylalanine, the CDR3 is 16 residues long. The CDR3 DNA has 48 bases and is translated from base 1. The V end loses 1 base and the J end loses 2 bases, and a stretch of 15 bases separates them.